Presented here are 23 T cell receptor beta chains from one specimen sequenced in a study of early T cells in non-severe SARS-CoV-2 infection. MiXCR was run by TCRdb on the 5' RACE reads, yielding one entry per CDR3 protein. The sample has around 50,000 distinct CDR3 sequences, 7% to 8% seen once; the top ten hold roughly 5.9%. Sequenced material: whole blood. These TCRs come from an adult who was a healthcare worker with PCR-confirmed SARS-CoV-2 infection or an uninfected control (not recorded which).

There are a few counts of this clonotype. Here the CDR3 reads CASSEEGGWETQYF. CDR3 sequence (DNA): TGTGCCAGCAGTGAAGAGGGGGGTTGGGAGACCCAGTACTTC. The chain recombines TRBV6-1 with TRBJ2-5; D possibly matches TRBD1 or TRBD2 (6 bases each). The V gene's germline CDR1 is MNHNS and CDR2 SASEGT. V lost 1 base, J lost 5 bases, and 11 bases lay in between. The length of the CDR3 is 14 residues.

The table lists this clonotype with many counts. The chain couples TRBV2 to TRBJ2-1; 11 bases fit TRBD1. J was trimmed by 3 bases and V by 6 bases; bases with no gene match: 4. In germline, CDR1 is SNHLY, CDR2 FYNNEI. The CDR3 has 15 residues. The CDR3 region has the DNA TGTGCCAGCAGAGCCGGGACAGGGGGCTACAATGAGCAGTTCTTC. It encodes CASRAGTGGYNEQFF.

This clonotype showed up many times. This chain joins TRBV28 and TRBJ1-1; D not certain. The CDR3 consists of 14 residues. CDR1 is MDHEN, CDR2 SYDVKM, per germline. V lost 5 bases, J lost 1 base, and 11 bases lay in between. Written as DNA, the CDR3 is TGTGCCAGCAGTCCCCCGGGCCCGAACACTGAAGCTTTCTTT. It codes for CASSPPGPNTEAFF. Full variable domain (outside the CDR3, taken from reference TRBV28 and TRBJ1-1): DVKVTQSSRYLVKRTGEKVFLECVQDMDHENMFWYRQDPGLGLRLIYFSYDVKMKEKGDIPEGYSVSREKKERFSLILESASTNQTSMYLCASSPPGPNTEAFFGQGTRLTVV.

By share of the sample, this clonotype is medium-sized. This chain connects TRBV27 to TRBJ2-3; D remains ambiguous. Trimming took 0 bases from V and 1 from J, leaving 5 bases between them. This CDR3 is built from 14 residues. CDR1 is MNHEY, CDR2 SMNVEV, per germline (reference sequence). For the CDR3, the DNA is TGTGCCAGCAGTTTATCGGCCGGCACAGATACGCAGTATTTT. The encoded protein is CASSLSAGTDTQYF.

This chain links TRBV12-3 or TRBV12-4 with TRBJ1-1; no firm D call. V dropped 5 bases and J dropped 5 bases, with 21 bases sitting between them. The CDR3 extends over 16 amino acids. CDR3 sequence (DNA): TGTGCCAGCAGTCCCGCGGCCGGTCTTGTGGGGACTGAAGCTTTCTTT. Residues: CASSPAAGLVGTEAFF.

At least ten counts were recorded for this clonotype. Here the CDR3 reads CASSKRRQAHSPLHF. CDR3 nucleotides: TGTGCCAGCAGCAAACGAAGACAGGCCCATTCACCCCTCCACTTT. The V call is TRBV5-6, the J call TRBJ1-6; the D gene is possibly TRBD1 (6 bases). V lost 4 bases to trimming and J lost 8 bases, with 16 bases between them. The CDR3 consists of 15 residues. Germline-derived CDR1 and CDR2 are SGHDT and YYEEEE.

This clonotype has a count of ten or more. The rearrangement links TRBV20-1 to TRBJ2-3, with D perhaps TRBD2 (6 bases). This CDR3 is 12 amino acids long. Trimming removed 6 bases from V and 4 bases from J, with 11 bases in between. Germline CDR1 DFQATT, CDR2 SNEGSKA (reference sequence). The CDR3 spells CSARWGADTQYF. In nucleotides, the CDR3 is TGCAGTGCCCGATGGGGGGCAGATACGCAGTATTTT.

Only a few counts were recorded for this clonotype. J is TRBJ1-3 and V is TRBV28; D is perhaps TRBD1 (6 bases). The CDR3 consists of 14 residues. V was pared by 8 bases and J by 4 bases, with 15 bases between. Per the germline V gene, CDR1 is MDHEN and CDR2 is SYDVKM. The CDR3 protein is CASARQGLGNTIYF. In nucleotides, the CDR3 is TGTGCCAGCGCGCGCCAGGGGTTAGGAAACACCATATATTTT.

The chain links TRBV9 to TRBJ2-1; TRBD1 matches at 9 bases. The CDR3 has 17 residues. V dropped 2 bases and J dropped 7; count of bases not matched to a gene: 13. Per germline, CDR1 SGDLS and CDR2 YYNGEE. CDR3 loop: CASSVRPATGGKNEQFF. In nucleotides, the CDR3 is TGTGCCAGCAGCGTTAGACCGGCTACAGGGGGCAAGAATGAGCAGTTCTTC.

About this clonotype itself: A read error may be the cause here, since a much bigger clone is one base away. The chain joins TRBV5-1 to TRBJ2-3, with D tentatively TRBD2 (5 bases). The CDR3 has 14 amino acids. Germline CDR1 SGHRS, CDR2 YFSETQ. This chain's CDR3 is CASSLKGDTNTQYF. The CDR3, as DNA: TGCGCCAGCAGCTTAAAGGGAGACACAAATACGCAGTATTTT.

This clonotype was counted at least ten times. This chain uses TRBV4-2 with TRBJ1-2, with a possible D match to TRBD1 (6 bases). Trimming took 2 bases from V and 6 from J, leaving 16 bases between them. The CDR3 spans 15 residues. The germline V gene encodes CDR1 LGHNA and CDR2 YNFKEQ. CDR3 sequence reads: CASSQPTGTFDGYTF. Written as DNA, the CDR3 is TGTGCCAGCAGCCAACCTACAGGGACATTTGATGGCTACACCTTC.

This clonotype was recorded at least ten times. Here the CDR3 reads CASSLASNTEAFF. CDR3 DNA: TGTGCCAGCAGCTTGGCCAGTAACACTGAAGCTTTCTTT. V is TRBV5-4 and J is TRBJ1-1; D unresolved. This CDR3 spans 13 amino acids. Per germline, CDR1 SGHNT and CDR2 YYREEE (reference sequence). Deletions cut 0 bases from V and 2 bases from J, with 5 bases between. Filled out from reference TRBV5-4 and TRBJ1-1, the complete variable domain reads ETGVTQSPTHLIKTRGQQVTLRCSSQSGHNTVSWYQQALGQGPQFIFQYYREEENGRGNFPPRFSGLQFPNYSSELNVNALELDDSALYLCASSLASNTEAFFGQGTRLTVV.

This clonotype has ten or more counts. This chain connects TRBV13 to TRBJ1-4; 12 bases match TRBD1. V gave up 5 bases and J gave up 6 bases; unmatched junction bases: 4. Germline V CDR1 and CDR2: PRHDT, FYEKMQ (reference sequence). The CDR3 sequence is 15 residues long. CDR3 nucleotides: TGTGCCAGCAGCCTGGGACAGGGGGCGGATGAAAAACTGTTTTTT. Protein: CASSLGQGADEKLFF. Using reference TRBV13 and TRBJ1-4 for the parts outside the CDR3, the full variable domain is AAGVIQSPRHLIKEKRETATLKCYPIPRHDTVYWYQQGPGQDPQFLISFYEKMQSDKGSIPDRFSAQQFSDYHSELNMSSLELGDSALYFCASSLGQGADEKLFFGSGTQLSVL.

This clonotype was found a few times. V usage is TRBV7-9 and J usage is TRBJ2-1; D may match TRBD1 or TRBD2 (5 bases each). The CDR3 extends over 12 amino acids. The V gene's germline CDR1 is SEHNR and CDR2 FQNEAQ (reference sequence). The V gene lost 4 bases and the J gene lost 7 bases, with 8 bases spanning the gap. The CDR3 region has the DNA TGTGCCAGCAGCTGGGACGGTAATGAGCAGTTCTTC. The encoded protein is CASSWDGNEQFF.

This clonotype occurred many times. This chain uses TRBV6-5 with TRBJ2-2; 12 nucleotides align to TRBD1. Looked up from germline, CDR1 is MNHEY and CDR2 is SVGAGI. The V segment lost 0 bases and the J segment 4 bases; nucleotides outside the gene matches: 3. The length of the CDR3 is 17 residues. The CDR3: CASSYSAGQGATGELFF. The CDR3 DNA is TGTGCCAGCAGTTACTCGGCGGGACAGGGGGCCACCGGGGAGCTGTTTTTT.

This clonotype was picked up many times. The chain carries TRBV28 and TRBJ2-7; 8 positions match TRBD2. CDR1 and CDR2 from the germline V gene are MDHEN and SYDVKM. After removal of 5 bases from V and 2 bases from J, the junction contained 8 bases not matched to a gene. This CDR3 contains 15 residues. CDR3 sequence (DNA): TGTGCCAGCAGTCCAATAGCGGGGTCGACCTACGAGCAGTACTTC. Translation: CASSPIAGSTYEQYF.

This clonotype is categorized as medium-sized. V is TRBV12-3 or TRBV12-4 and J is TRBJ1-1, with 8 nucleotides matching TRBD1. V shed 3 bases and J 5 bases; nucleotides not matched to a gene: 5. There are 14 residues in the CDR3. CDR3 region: CASSFRQGKTEAFF. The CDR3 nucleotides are TGTGCCAGCAGTTTCCGACAGGGGAAGACTGAAGCTTTCTTT.

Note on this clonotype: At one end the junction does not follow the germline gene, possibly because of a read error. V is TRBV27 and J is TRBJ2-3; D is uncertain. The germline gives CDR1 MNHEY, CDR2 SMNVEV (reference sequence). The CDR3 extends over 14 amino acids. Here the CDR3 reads CASSLSWASDTHYF. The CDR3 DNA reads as TGTGCCAGCAGTTTATCGTGGGCCTCAGATACGCATTATTTT.

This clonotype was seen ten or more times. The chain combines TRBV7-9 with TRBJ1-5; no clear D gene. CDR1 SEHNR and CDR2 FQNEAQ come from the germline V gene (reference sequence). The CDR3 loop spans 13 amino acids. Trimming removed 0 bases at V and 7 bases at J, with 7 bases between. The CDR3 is CASSLAGAQPQHF. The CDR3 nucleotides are TGTGCCAGCAGCTTAGCGGGAGCCCAGCCCCAGCATTTT. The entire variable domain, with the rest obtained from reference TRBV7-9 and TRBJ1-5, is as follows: DTGVSQNPRHKITKRGQNVTFRCDPISEHNRLYWYRQTLGQGPEFLTYFQNEAQLEKSRLLSDRFSAERPKGSFSTLEIQRTEQGDSAMYLCASSLAGAQPQHFGDGTRLSIL.

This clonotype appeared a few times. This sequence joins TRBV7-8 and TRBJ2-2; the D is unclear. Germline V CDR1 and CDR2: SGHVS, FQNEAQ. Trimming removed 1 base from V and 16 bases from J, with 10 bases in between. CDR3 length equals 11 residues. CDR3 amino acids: CASSLDRPPFF. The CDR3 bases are TGTGCCAGCAGCTTAGATAGGCCTCCGTTTTTT.

The CDR3 spells CASSYSGANVLTF. CDR3 nucleotide sequence: TGTGCCAGCAGTTACTCTGGGGCCAACGTCCTGACTTTC. This chain uses TRBV6-2 or TRBV6-3 with TRBJ2-6; no clear D. This CDR3 has 13 residues. The V gene's germline CDR1 is MNHEY and CDR2 SVGEGT. Trimming took off 0 bases at V and 3 bases at J, with 0 bases between the two ends.

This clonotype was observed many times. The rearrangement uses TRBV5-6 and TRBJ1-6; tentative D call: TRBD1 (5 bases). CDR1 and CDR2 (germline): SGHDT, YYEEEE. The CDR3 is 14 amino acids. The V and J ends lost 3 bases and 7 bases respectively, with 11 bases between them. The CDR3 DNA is TGTGCCAGCAGCTCCAGGGCAGAGAATTCACCCCTCCACTTT. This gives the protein CASSSRAENSPLHF. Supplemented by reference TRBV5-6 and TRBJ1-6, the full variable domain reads DAGVTQSPTHLIKTRGQQVTLRCSPKSGHDTVSWYQQALGQGPQFIFQYYEEEERQRGNFPDRFSGHQFPNYSSELNVNALLLGDSALYLCASSSRAENSPLHFGNGTRLTVT.

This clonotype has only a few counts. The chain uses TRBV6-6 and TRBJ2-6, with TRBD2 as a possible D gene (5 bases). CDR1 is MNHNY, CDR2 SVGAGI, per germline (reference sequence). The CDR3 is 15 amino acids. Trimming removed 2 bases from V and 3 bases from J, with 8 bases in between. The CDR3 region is CASSYEGSGANVLTF. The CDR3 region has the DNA TGTGCCAGCAGTTACGAAGGGAGTGGGGCCAACGTCCTGACTTTC.